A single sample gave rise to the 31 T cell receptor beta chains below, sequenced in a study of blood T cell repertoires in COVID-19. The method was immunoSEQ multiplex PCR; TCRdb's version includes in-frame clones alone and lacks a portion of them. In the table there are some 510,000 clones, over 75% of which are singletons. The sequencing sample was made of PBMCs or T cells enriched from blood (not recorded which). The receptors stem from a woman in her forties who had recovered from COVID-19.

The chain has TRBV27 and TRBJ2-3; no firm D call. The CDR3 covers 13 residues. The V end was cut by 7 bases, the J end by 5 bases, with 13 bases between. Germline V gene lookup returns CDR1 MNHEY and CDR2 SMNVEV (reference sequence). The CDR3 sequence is CASTSPAVDTQYF. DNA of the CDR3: TGTGCCAGCACCAGTCCGGCGGTAGATACGCAGTATTTT.

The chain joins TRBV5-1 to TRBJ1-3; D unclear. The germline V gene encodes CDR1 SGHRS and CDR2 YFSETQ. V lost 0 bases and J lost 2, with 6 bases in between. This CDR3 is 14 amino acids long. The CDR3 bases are TGCGCCAGCAGCTTGGCAGAGGCTGGAAACACCATATATTTT. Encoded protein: CASSLAEAGNTIYF.

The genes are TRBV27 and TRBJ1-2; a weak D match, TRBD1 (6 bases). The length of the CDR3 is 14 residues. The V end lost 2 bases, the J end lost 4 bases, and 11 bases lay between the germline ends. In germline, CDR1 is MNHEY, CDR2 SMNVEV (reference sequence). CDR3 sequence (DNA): TGTGCCAGCAGTTTAGGGGGCCAACCCTATGGCTACACCTTC. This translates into CASSLGGQPYGYTF.

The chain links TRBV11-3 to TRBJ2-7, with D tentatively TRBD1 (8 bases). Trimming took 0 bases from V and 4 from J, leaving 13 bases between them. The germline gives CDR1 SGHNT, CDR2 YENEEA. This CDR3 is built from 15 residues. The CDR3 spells CASSLDNRGGYEQYF. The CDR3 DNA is TGTGCCAGCAGCTTAGATAACAGGGGGGGGTACGAGCAGTACTTC.

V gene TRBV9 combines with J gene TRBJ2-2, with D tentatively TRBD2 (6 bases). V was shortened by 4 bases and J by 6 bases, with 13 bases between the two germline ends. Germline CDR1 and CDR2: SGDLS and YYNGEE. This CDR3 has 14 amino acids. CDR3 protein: CASSTGGVAGELFF. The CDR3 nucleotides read TGTGCCAGCAGCACAGGAGGGGTAGCCGGGGAGCTGTTTTTT.

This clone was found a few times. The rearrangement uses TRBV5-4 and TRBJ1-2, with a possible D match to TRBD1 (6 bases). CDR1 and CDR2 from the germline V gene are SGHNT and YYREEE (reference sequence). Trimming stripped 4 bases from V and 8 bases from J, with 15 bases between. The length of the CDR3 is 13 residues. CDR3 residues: CASSKDSEDGYTF. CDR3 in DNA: TGTGCCAGCAGCAAGGACAGTGAGGACGGCTACACCTTC.

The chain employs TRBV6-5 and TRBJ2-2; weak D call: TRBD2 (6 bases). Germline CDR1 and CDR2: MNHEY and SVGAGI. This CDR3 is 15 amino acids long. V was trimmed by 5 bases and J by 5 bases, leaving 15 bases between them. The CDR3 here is CASSPRSGRTGELFF. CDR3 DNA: TGTGCCAGCAGTCCCCGTAGCGGTCGGACCGGGGAGCTGTTTTTT.

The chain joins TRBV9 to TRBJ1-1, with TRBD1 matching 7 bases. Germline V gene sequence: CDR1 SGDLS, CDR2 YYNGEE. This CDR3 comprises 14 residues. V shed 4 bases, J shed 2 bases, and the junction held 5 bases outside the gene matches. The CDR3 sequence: CASSPRGPNTEAFF. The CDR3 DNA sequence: TGTGCCAGCAGCCCAAGGGGGCCAAACACTGAAGCTTTCTTT.

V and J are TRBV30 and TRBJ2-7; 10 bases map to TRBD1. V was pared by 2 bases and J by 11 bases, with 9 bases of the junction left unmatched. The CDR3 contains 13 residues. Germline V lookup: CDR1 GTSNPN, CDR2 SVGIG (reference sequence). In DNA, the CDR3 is TGTGCCTGGAGTTTGATCCGACAGGGGGCCGAGTACTTC. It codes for CAWSLIRQGAEYF.

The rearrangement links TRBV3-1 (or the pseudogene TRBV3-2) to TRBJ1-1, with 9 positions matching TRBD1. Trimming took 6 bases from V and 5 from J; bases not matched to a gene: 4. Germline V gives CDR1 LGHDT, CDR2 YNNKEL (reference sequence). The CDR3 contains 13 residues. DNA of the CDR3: TGTGCCAGCAGTTTCGGACAGGGGACTGAAGCTTTCTTT. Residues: CASSFGQGTEAFF.

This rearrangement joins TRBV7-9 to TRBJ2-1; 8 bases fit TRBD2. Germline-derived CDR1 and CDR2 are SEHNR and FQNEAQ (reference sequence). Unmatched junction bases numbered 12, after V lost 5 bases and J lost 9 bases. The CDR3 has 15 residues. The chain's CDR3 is CASSAFLAGMGEQFF. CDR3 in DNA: TGTGCCAGCAGCGCCTTCTTAGCGGGAATGGGTGAGCAGTTCTTC.

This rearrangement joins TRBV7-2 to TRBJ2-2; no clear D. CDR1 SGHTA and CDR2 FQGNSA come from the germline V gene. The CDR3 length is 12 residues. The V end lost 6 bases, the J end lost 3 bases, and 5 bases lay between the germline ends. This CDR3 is CASSRDTGELFF. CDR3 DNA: TGTGCCAGCAGTCGCGACACCGGGGAGCTGTTTTTT.

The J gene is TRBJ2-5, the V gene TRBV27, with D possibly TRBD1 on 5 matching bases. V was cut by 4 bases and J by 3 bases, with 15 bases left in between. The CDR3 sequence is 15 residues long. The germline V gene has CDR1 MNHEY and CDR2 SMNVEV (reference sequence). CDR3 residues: CASSSRPTAEETQYF. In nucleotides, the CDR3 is TGTGCCAGCAGTTCTCGCCCGACAGCCGAAGAGACCCAGTACTTC.

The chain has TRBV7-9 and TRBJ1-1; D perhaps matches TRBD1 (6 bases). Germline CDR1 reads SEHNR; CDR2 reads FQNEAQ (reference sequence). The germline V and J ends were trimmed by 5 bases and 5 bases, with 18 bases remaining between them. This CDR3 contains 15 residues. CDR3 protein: CASSQEQGFGTEAFF. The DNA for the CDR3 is TGTGCCAGCAGCCAAGAACAGGGCTTTGGGACTGAAGCTTTCTTT.

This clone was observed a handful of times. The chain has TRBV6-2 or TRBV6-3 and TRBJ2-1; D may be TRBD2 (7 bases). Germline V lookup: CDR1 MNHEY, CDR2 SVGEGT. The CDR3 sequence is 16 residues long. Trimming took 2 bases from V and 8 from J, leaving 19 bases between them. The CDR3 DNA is TGTGCCAGCAGTTACCTCCAGGTGGGGGGGCAGGATGAGCAGTTCTTC. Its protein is CASSYLQVGGQDEQFF.

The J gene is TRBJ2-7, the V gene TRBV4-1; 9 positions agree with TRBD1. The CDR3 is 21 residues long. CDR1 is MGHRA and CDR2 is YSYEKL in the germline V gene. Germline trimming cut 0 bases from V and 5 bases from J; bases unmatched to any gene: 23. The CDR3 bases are TGCGCCAGCAGCCAAGAAGGGGGACAGGGCGTCGCGGGGCCACCTAGGGACGAGCAGTACTTC. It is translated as CASSQEGGQGVAGPPRDEQYF.

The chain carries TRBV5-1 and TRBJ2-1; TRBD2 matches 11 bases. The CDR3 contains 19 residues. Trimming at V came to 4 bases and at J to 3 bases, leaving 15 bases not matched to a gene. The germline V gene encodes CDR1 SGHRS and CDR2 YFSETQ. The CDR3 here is CASSTGLAGGAAIYNEQFF. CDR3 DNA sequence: TGCGCCAGCAGCACCGGACTAGCGGGTGGCGCGGCGATCTACAATGAGCAGTTCTTC.

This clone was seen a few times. CDR3 sequence reads: CASSLEPANYGYTF. DNA for the CDR3: TGTGCCAGCAGCTTGGAACCAGCTAACTATGGCTACACCTTC. V gene TRBV5-6 combines with J gene TRBJ1-2; no definite D call. The V gene lost 0 bases and the J gene lost 0 bases, with 6 bases spanning the gap. The CDR3 loop spans 14 amino acids. Looked up from germline, CDR1 is SGHDT and CDR2 is YYEEEE.

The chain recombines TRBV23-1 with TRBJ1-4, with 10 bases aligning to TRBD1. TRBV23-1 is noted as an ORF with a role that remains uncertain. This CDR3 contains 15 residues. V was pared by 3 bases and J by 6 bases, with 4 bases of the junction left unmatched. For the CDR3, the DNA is TGCGCCAGCAGTCAGTTCGGGACAGGGGATGAAAAACTGTTTTTT. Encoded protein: CASSQFGTGDEKLFF.

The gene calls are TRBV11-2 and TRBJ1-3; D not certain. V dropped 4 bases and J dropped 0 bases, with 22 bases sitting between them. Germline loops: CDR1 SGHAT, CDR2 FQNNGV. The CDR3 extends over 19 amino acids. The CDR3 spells CASSSRPGTGALSGNTIYF. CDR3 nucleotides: TGTGCCAGCAGCTCTAGGCCGGGTACTGGAGCTCTCTCTGGAAACACCATATATTTT.

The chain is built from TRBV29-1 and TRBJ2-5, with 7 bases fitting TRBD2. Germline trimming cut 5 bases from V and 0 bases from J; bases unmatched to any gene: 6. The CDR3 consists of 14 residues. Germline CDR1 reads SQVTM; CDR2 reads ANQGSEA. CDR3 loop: CSVSDGGYQETQYF. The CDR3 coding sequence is TGCAGCGTTTCCGACGGGGGGTACCAAGAGACCCAGTACTTC.

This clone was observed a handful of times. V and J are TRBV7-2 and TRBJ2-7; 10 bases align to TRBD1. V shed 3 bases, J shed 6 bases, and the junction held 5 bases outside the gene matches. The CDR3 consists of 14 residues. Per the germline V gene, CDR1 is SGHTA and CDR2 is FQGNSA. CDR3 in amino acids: CASSFYGTGAEQYF. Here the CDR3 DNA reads TGTGCCAGCAGCTTTTACGGGACAGGGGCCGAGCAGTACTTC.

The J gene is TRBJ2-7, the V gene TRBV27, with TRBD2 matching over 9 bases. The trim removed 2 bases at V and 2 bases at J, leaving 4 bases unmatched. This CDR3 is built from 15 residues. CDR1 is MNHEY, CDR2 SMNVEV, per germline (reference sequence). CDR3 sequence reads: CASSLRSGGAYEQYF. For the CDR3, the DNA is TGTGCCAGCAGTTTACGTAGCGGGGGAGCCTACGAGCAGTACTTC.

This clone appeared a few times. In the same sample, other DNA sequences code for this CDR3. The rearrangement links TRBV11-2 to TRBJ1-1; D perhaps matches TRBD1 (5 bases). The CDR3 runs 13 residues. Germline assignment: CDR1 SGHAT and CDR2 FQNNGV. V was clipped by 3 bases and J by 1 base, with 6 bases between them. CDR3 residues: CASSFQGNTEAFF. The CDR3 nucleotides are TGTGCCAGCAGCTTTCAGGGGAACACTGAAGCTTTCTTT.

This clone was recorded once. DNA for the CDR3: TGTGCCAGCAGCCCCCAGATTTCTAGAAACAATGAGCAGTTCTTC. Protein: CASSPQISRNNEQFF. The chain employs TRBV7-2 and TRBJ2-1; D remains unclear. V shed 5 bases and J shed 5 bases, with 16 bases lying between them. Germline-derived CDR1 and CDR2 are SGHTA and FQGNSA. CDR3 length: 15 residues.

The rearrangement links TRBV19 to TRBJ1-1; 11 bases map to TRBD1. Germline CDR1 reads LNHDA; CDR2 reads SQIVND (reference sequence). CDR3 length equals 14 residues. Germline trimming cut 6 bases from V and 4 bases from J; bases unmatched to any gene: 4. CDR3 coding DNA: TGTGCCAGTAGCTCCGGGACAGGGGGCACTGAAGCTTTCTTT. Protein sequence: CASSSGTGGTEAFF.

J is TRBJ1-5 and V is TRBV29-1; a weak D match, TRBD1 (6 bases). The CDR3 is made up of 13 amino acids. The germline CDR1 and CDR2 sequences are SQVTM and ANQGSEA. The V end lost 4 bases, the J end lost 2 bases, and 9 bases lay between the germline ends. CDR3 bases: TGCAGCGTTGGACAGGTACGCAATCAGCCCCAGCATTTT. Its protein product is CSVGQVRNQPQHF. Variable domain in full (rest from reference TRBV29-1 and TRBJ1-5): SAVISQKPSRDICQRGTSLTIQCQVDSQVTMMFWYRQQPGQSLTLIATANQGSEATYESGFVIDKFPISRPNLTFSTLTVSNMSPEDSSIYLCSVGQVRNQPQHFGDGTRLSIL.

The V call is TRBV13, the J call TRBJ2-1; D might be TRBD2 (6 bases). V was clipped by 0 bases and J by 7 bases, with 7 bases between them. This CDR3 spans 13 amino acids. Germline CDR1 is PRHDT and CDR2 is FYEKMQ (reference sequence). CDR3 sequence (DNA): TGTGCCAGCAGCTTAGGACGGGGGAATGAGCAGTTCTTC. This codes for CASSLGRGNEQFF.

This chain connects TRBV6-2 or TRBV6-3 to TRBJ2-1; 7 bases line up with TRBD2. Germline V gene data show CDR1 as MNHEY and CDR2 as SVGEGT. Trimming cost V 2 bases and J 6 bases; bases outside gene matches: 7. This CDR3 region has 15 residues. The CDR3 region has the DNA TGTGCCAGCAGTTACATTAGCGGGCTCGGCAATGAGCAGTTCTTC. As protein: CASSYISGLGNEQFF.

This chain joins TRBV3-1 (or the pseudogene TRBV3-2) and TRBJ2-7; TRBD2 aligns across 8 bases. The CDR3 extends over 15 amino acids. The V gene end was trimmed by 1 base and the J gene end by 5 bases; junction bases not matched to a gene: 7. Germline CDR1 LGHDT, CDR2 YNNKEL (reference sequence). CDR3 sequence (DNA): TGTGCCAGCAGCCAAGTTACGGGAGGGGGGCACGAGCAGTACTTC. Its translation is CASSQVTGGGHEQYF.

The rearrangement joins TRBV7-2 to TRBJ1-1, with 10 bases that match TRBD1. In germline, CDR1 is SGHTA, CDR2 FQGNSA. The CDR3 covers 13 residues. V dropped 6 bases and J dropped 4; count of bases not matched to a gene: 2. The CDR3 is CASRGTGVTEAFF. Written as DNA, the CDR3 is TGTGCCAGCAGGGGGACAGGGGTCACTGAAGCTTTCTTT.